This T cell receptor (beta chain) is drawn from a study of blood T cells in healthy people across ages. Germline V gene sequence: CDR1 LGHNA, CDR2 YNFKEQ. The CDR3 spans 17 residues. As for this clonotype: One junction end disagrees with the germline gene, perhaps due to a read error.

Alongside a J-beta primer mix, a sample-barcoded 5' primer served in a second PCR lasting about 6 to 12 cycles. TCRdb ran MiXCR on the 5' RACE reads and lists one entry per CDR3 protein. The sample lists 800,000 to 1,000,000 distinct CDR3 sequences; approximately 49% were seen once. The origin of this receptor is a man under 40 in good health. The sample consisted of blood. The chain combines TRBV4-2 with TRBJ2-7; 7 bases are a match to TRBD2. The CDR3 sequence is CANSQDIGQGGSYEQYF. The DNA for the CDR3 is TGTGCCAACAGCCAAGATATTGGGCAGGGAGGGTCCTACGAGCAGTACTTC.